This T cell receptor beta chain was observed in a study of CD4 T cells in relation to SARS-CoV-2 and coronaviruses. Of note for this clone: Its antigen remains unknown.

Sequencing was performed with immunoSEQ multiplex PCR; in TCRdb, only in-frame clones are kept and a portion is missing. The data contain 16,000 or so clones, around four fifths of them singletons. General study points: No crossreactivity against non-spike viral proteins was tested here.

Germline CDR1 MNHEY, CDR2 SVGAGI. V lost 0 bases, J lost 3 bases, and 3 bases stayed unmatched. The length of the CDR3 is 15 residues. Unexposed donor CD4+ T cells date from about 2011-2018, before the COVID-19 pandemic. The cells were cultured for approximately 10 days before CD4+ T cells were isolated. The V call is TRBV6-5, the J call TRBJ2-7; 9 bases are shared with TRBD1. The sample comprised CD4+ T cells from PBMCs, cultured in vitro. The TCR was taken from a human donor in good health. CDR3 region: CASSYSTGGFYEQYF. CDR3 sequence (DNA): TGTGCCAGCAGTTACTCGACAGGGGGGTTCTACGAGCAGTACTTC.